This T cell receptor beta chain comes out of a study of T cells after yellow fever vaccination. Study observations and caveats: A weaker but faster secondary response was observed, peaking on day 5 versus 15.

Each CDR3 protein gets one entry after TCRdb re-called the 5' RACE reads with MiXCR. The sample consists of approximately 120,000 distinct CDR3 sequences, roughly 15% of them appearing once. In its sample, this clonotype was seen a few times. Its target is unknown. This CDR3 has 14 residues. Germline loops: CDR1 LNHNV, CDR2 YYDKDF (reference sequence). V was pared by 3 bases and J by 1 base, with 9 bases between. The specimen was CD8+ T cells sorted from PBMCs, collected 5 days after the yellow fever booster vaccination. This rearrangement joins TRBV15 to TRBJ2-5, with D possibly TRBD2 on 5 matching bases. This clonotype originated in a man in his late teens or twenties who received the YFV17D yellow fever vaccine. The CDR3 spells CATSSKSGQETQYF. The CDR3 nucleotides read TGTGCCACCAGCAGTAAGAGCGGCCAAGAGACCCAGTACTTC.